One and the same sample provided the 7 T cell receptor beta chains below, sequenced in a study of T cell responses to AZD1222 COVID-19 vaccine. Clones were sequenced by immunoSEQ multiplex PCR, and TCRdb holds only the in-frame ones, with some missing. The repertoire consists of approximately 170,000 clones, with just under 95% occurring once and the leading ten covering around 1.7%. Sequenced material: peripheral blood, taken on day 0 of AZD1222 vaccination. These TCRs come from an adult in good health.

The genes are TRBV5-1 and TRBJ2-7; maybe TRBD2 (5 bases). Trimming cost V 3 bases and J 2 bases, with 12 bases left between them. This CDR3 contains 14 residues. Germline V CDR1 and CDR2: SGHRS, YFSETQ. This CDR3 is CASSSRTGTYEQYF. The CDR3 DNA is TGCGCCAGCAGCTCGCGGACGGGGACCTACGAGCAGTACTTC.

The chain combines TRBV25-1 with TRBJ1-1; TRBD1 is a possible D gene (6 bases). The CDR3 length is 15 residues. Germline V lookup: CDR1 MGHDK, CDR2 SYGVNS. V was shortened by 2 bases and J by 2 bases, with 12 bases between the two germline ends. The CDR3 loop reads CASSETGHANTEAFF. Here the CDR3 DNA reads TGTGCCAGCAGTGAAACGGGACACGCAAACACTGAAGCTTTCTTT.

V usage is TRBV2 and J usage is TRBJ2-1; D not certain. This CDR3 contains 11 residues. V dropped 7 bases and J dropped 9 bases, with 10 bases sitting between them. From germline, CDR1 is SNHLY and CDR2 FYNNEI. CDR3 in amino acids: CASTMWGEQFF. The CDR3 DNA is TGTGCCAGCACCATGTGGGGTGAGCAGTTCTTC.

CDR3 loop: CASSSGTGAYEQYF. CDR3 bases: TGTGCCAGCAGTTCCGGGACAGGGGCCTACGAGCAGTACTTC. The chain couples TRBV2 to TRBJ2-7; 10 bases agree with TRBD1. This CDR3 has 14 amino acids. Trimming removed 5 bases from V and 2 bases from J; junction bases left unmatched: 3. CDR1 and CDR2 (germline): SNHLY, FYNNEI. Drawing the rest from reference TRBV2 and TRBJ2-7, the complete variable domain is EPEVTQTPSHQVTQMGQEVILRCVPISNHLYFYWYRQILGQKVEFLVSFYNNEISEKSEIFDDQFSVERPDGSNFTLKIRSTKLEDSAMYFCASSSGTGAYEQYFGPGTRLTVT.

In its sample, this clone was seen once. The J gene is TRBJ1-5, the V gene TRBV6-2 or TRBV6-3; TRBD1 is a possible D gene (6 bases). CDR1 MNHEY and CDR2 SVGEGT come from the germline V gene. This CDR3 contains 16 residues. Trimming pared 5 bases from V and 4 bases from J, leaving 18 bases between. The CDR3 nucleotides read TGTGCCAGCAGTGGAACTGTCAGGGGCCTGAATCAGCCCCAGCATTTT. This sequence encodes CASSGTVRGLNQPQHF.

The chain couples TRBV7-9 to TRBJ2-3; a weak D match, TRBD1 (6 bases). The V end was cut by 5 bases, the J end by 1 base, with 13 bases between. The CDR3 length is 15 residues. CDR1 is SEHNR and CDR2 is FQNEAQ in the germline V gene (reference sequence). CDR3 protein: CASSLRGPGTDTQYF. As DNA, the CDR3 is TGTGCCAGCAGCCTCAGGGGACCTGGCACAGATACGCAGTATTTT.

The CDR3 region has the DNA TGTGCCAGCAGTTTTGCCGAGGGGAGGTTCGGTGAGCAGTTCTTC. Its translation is CASSFAEGRFGEQFF. V gene TRBV2 combines with J gene TRBJ2-1, with TRBD2 as a possible D gene (6 bases). Trimming left V 5 bases short and J 9 bases short, with 20 bases between. Germline CDR1 SNHLY, CDR2 FYNNEI. There are 15 residues in the CDR3. Using reference TRBV2 and TRBJ2-1 for the parts outside the CDR3, the full variable domain is EPEVTQTPSHQVTQMGQEVILRCVPISNHLYFYWYRQILGQKVEFLVSFYNNEISEKSEIFDDQFSVERPDGSNFTLKIRSTKLEDSAMYFCASSFAEGRFGEQFFGPGTRLTVL.